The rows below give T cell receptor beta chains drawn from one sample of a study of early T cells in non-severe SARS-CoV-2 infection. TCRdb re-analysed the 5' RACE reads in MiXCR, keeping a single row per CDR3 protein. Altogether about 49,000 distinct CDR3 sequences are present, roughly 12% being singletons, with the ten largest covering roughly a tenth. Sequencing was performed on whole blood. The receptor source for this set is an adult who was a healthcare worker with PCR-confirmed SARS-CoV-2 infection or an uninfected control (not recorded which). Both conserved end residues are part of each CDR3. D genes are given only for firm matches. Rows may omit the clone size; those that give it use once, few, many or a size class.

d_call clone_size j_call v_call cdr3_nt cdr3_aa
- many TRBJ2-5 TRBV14 TGTGCCAGCAGCCAACAGGGTGACAAGCAAGAGACCCAGTACTTC CASSQQGDKQETQYF
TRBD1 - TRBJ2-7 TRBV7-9 TGTGCCAGCAGCTCTACGACAGGGACCTACGAGCAGTACTTC CASSSTTGTYEQYF
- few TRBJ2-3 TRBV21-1 TGTGCCAGCAGCAAGAGCAGCACAGATACGCAGTATTTT CASSKSSTDTQYF
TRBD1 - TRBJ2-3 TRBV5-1 TGCGCCAGCAGCTTGGCCGGGACAGGGATCGGCACAGATACGCAGTATTTT CASSLAGTGIGTDTQYF
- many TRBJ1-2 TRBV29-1 TGCAGCGTTGACAGGGCGGGCTCTGGCTACACCTTC CSVDRAGSGYTF
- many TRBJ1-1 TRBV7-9 TGTGCCAGCAGCACGAGACAGGCCCCTATGAACACTGAAGCTTTCTTT CASSTRQAPMNTEAFF
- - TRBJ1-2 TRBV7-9 TGTGCCAGCAGCCGGGACCTGGACAACTATGGCTACACCTTC CASSRDLDNYGYTF
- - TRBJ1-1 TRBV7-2 TGTGCCAGCAGCCCCATAGTGAACACTGAAGCTTTCTTT CASSPIVNTEAFF
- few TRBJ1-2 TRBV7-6 TGTGCCAGCAGCCCCGACAGCGCTCCTTATGGCTACACCTTC CASSPDSAPYGYTF
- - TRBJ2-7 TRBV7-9 TGTGCCAGCAGCTTTGGACCCGAGCAGTACTTC CASSFGPEQYF
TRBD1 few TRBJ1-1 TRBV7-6 TGTGCCAGCAGAGCTGACAGGGGTGAGAACACTGAAGCTTTCTTT CASRADRGENTEAFF
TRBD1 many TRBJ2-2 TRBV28 TGTGCCAGCAGTTTACGACCGGGACAGGATGTGAACACCGGGGAGCTGTTTTTT CASSLRPGQDVNTGELFF
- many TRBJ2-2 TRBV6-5 TGTGCCATCTCAAGGGACCCCACCGGGGAGCTGTTTTTT CAISRDPTGELFF
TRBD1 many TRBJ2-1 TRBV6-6 TGTGCCAGCACCAAGGGGGCCAGGGCCCGGGGTGAGCAGTTCTTC CASTKGARARGEQFF
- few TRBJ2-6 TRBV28 TGTGCCAGCAGCCCTCCAGGGTCTGGGGCCAACGTCCTGACTTTC CASSPPGSGANVLTF
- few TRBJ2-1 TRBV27 TGTGCCAGCAGTCCTACAGGCTACAATGAGCAGTTCTTC CASSPTGYNEQFF
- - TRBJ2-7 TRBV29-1 TGCAGCGTTGGACACACCTACGAGCAGTACTTC CSVGHTYEQYF
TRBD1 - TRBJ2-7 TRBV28 TGTGCCAGCAGCCCCCCGGGGACAGGGGGCTACGAGCAGTACTTC CASSPPGTGGYEQYF
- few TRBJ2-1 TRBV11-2 TGTGCCAGCAGCTGGCACACGGGTGAGCAGTTCTTC CASSWHTGEQFF
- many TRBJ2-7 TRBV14 TGTGCCAGCAGCACCGACATCGGGGCAGCCTACGAGCAGTACTTC CASSTDIGAAYEQYF
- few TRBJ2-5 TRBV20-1 TGCAGTGCTAGGACGGGAACTGGGACCCAGTACTTC CSARTGTGTQYF
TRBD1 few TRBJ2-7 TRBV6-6 TGTGCCAGCAGTTTAACCACCGGGACAGGGTCCTACGAGCAGTACTTC CASSLTTGTGSYEQYF
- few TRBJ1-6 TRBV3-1 TGTGCCAGCAGCCAAGGGTTAGGGACGAATTCACCCCTCCACTTT CASSQGLGTNSPLHF
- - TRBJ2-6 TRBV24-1 TGTGCCACCAGTGACCCCCGAGTAGGCTCTGGGGCCAACGTCCTGACTTTC CATSDPRVGSGANVLTF
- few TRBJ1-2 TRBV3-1 TGTGCCAGCAGCCATTGGACAGCTAACTATGGCTACACCTTC CASSHWTANYGYTF
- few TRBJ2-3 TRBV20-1 TGCAGTGCACCGGGGACTCCAGATACGCAGTATTTT CSAPGTPDTQYF
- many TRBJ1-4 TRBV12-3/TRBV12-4 TGTGCCAGCAGTTTATCAGGGATTACTAATGAAAAACTGTTTTTT CASSLSGITNEKLFF
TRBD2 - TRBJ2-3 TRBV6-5 TGTGCCAGCAGTTCACGGGTTGGAGCGGGGGGGCACGATACGCAGTATTTT CASSSRVGAGGHDTQYF
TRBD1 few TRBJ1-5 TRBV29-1 TGCAGCGTTGCCAGGGGGCAGGGTCAGCCCCAGCATTTT CSVARGQGQPQHF
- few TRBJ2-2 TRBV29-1 TGCAGCGTTTCCGGGATGACGAACACCGGGGAGCTGTTTTTT CSVSGMTNTGELFF
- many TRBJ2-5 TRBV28 TGTGCCAGCAGTCTGATTAGGGGCAGCCGAGTCCAAGAGACCCAGTACTTC CASSLIRGSRVQETQYF
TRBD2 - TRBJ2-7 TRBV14 TGTGCCAGCAGCCAAGATTGGCTAGCGGAGGGTTCAGGGGAGCAGTACTTC CASSQDWLAEGSGEQYF
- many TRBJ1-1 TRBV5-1 TGCGCCAGCAGCTTGTCGGGGGCTAACACTGAAGCTTTCTTT CASSLSGANTEAFF
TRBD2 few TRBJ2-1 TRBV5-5 TGTGCCAGCAGCCCAGGGACTAGCGAGCCAAGCTCCTACAATGAGCAGTTCTTC CASSPGTSEPSSYNEQFF
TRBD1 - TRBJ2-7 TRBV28 TGTGCCAGCAAAGGACAGGGGCTTTACGAGCAGTACTTC CASKGQGLYEQYF
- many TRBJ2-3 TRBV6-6 TGTGCCAGCAGAGCGACTAGTTTTGATACGCAGTATTTT CASRATSFDTQYF
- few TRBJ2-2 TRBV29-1 TGCAGCGTTGTTGAGGGGACCGGGGAGCTGTTTTTT CSVVEGTGELFF
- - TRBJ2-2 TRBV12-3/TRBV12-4 TGTGCCAGCAGTTCCCAGATTCGAAGGGAGCTGTTTTTT CASSSQIRRELFF
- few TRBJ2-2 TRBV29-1 TGCAGCGTTCCACCTGAAAACGCCGGGGAGCTGTTTTTT CSVPPENAGELFF
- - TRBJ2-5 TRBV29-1 TGCAGCGTATCTGGACAGAGTCAAGAGACCCAGTACTTC CSVSGQSQETQYF